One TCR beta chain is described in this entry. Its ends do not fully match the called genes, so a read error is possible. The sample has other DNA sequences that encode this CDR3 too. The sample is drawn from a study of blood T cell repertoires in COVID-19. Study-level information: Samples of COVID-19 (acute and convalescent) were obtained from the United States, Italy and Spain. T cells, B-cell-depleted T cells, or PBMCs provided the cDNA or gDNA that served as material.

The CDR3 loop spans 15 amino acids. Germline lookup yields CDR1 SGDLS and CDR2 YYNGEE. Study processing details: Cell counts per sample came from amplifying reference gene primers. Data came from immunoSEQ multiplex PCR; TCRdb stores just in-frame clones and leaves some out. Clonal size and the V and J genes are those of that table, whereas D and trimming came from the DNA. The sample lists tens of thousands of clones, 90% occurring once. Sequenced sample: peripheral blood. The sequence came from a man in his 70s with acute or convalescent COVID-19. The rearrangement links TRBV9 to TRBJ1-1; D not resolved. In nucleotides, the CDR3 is TGTGCCAGCAGTGTAGAGGCCGGAGGTGTTCGTGAAGCTTTCTTT. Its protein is CASSVEAGGVREAFF.